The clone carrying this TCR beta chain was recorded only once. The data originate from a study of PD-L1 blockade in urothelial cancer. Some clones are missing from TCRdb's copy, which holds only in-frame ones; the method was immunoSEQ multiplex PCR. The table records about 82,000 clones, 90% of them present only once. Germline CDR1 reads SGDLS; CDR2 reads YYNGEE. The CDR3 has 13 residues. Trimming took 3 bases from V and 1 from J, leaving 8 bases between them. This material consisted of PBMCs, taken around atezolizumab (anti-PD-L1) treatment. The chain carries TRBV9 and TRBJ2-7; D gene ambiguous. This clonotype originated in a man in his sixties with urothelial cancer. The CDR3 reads CASSDSNSYEQYF. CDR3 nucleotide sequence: TGTGCCAGCAGCGATAGCAATTCCTACGAGCAGTACTTC.